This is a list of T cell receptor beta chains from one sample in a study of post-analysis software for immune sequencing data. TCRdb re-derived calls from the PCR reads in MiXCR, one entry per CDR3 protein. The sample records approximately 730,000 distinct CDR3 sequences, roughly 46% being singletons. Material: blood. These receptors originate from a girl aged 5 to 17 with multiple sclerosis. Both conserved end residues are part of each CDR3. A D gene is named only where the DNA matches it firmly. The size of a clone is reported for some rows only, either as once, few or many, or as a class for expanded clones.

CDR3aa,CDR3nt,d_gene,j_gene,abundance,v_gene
CASKGPPETQYF,TGTGCCAGCAAGGGGCCCCCAGAGACCCAGTACTTC,.,TRBJ2-5,.,TRBV27
CASSSEPPDRGPYEQYF,TGTGCCAGCAGTTCCGAACCACCAGACAGGGGCCCCTACGAGCAGTACTTC,TRBD1,TRBJ2-7,few,TRBV6-5
CAISGGLLTGGVTEAFF,TGTGCCATCAGTGGAGGTCTGTTGACAGGGGGAGTGACTGAAGCTTTCTTT,TRBD1,TRBJ1-1,few,TRBV10-3
CSAQRTYPPYEQYF,TGCAGTGCCCAACGGACATACCCCCCCTACGAGCAGTACTTC,.,TRBJ2-7,few,TRBV20-1
CSALRVGAKNIQYF,TGCAGTGCTTTAAGGGTGGGGGCCAAAAACATTCAGTACTTC,.,TRBJ2-4,few,TRBV20-1
CASSSTSRNEQFF,TGTGCCAGCAGTTCGACTAGCCGGAATGAGCAGTTCTTC,TRBD2,TRBJ2-1,.,TRBV28
CASSHKAGGPREQFF,TGCGCCAGCAGCCATAAAGCGGGAGGGCCCCGGGAGCAGTTCTTC,TRBD2,TRBJ2-1,.,TRBV4-3
CASSQDLYEQYF,TGCGCCAGCAGCCAAGATCTGTACGAGCAGTACTTC,.,TRBJ2-7,few,TRBV3-1
CASSYPRDTQYF,TGTGCCAGCAGTTACCCGCGGGATACGCAGTATTTT,.,TRBJ2-3,once,TRBV6-2/TRBV6-3
CASSLDPVAGNYAFF,TGCGCCAGCAGCTTGGACCCGGTGGCAGGGAACTACGCTTTCTTT,.,TRBJ1-1,few,TRBV5-1
CSVGRGGSVNEKLFF,TGCAGCGTTGGTAGGGGAGGGTCTGTTAATGAAAAACTGTTTTTT,.,TRBJ1-4,.,TRBV29-1
CAGEPDTQYF,TGTGCCGGCGAACCAGATACGCAGTATTTT,.,TRBJ2-3,.,TRBV7-9
CASRYPPLGLHPTDTQYF,TGTGCCAGCAGATACCCTCCTCTGGGTCTCCACCCCACAGATACGCAGTATTTT,.,TRBJ2-3,.,TRBV6-5
CASSSPPGRRGEKLFF,TGTGCCAGCAGTTCCCCCCCCGGCAGGCGGGGTGAAAAACTGTTTTTT,.,TRBJ1-4,.,TRBV28
CSIEGVPMSTDTQYF,TGCAGCATCGAGGGGGTGCCGATGAGCACAGATACGCAGTATTTT,.,TRBJ2-3,.,TRBV20-1
CASSERASGSPFQETQYF,TGTGCCAGCAGTGAAAGGGCTAGCGGGTCCCCTTTCCAAGAGACCCAGTACTTC,TRBD2,TRBJ2-5,.,TRBV6-1
CIPRGASGGNYNEQFF,TGCATACCGAGGGGGGCTAGCGGGGGGAACTACAATGAGCAGTTCTTC,TRBD2,TRBJ2-1,.,TRBV20-1